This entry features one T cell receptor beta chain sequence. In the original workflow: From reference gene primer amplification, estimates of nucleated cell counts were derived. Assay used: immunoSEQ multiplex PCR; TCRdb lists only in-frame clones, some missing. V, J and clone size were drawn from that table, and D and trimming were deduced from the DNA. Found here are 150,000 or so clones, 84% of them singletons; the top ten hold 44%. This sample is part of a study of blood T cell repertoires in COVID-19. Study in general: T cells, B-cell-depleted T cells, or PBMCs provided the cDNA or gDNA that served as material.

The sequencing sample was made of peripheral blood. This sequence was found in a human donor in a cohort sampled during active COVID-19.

The CDR3 bases are TGTGCCAGCAGCTTGGTGGGACAGAACTACGAGCAGTACTTC. Its protein is CASSLVGQNYEQYF. This chain uses TRBV5-6 with TRBJ2-7, with 7 bases that match TRBD1. V shed 0 bases, J shed 3 bases, and the junction held 3 bases outside the gene matches. This CDR3 has 14 residues. Germline values: CDR1 SGHDT, CDR2 YYEEEE.